This passage covers 25 T cell receptor beta chains from one sample sequenced in a study of T cell repertoires in cytomegalovirus infection. From the reads, TCRdb called clonotypes with MiXCR, one entry per CDR3 protein. The repertoire holds around 330,000 distinct CDR3 sequences, with 15% to 20% as singletons. Sequencing was done on a sample of PBMCs. These receptors were obtained from a human donor in good health (CMV status not recorded). Some clones in this sample may be carry-over from other donors' samples.

The chain has TRBV29-1 and TRBJ2-3; no definite D call. Trimming took 2 bases from V and 2 from J, leaving 5 bases between them. Germline lookup yields CDR1 SQVTM and CDR2 ANQGSEA. This CDR3 has 12 residues. The CDR3 region is CSVETTTDTQYF. Here the CDR3 DNA reads TGCAGCGTTGAAACCACCACAGATACGCAGTATTTT.

V is TRBV2 and J is TRBJ1-3; D unclear. Trimming shortened V by 6 bases and J by 0 bases, and 12 bases separated the two germline ends. In germline, CDR1 is SNHLY, CDR2 FYNNEI. The CDR3 length is 15 residues. The CDR3 protein is CASRGGRRSGNTIYF. The CDR3 nucleotides read TGTGCCAGCAGGGGCGGACGGCGCTCTGGAAACACCATATATTTT.

This clonotype was observed at least ten times. The CDR3 bases are TGTGCCAGCAGCTTGGGCAGACAAGAGACCCAGTACTTC. It is translated as CASSLGRQETQYF. The J gene is TRBJ2-5, the V gene TRBV7-3; no firm D call. CDR1 and CDR2 (germline): SGHTA, FQGTGA. With 3 bases removed from V and 2 bases from J, the gap between germline ends came to 7 bases. The CDR3 extends over 13 amino acids.

The chain combines TRBV6-5 with TRBJ2-6; D is uncertain. The germline gives CDR1 MNHEY, CDR2 SVGAGI. The CDR3 spans 15 residues. Trimming cost V 10 bases and J 4 bases, with 17 bases left between them. CDR3 nucleotides: TGTGCCACCCGATACGGGCGTACGGGGGCCAACGTCCTGACTTTC. Encoded protein: CATRYGRTGANVLTF.

This clonotype was observed a few times. This sequence joins TRBV14 and TRBJ1-1; D not resolved. Looked up from germline, CDR1 is SGHDN and CDR2 is FVKESK. V lost 2 bases, J lost 0 bases, and 4 bases lay in between. This CDR3 is 13 amino acids long. The CDR3 nucleotides read TGTGCCAGCAGCCAATCAGTGAACACTGAAGCTTTCTTT. It translates to CASSQSVNTEAFF.

In its sample, this clonotype was seen a few times. The V call is TRBV19, the J call TRBJ1-2; D is possibly TRBD1 (5 bases). CDR3 length: 14 residues. V dropped 7 bases and J dropped 0 bases, with 12 bases sitting between them. Germline assignment: CDR1 LNHDA and CDR2 SQIVND (reference sequence). The CDR3 here is CASTGQISNYGYTF. CDR3 DNA: TGTGCCAGTACGGGGCAGATCTCTAACTATGGCTACACCTTC.

The chain recombines TRBV6-2 or TRBV6-3 with TRBJ2-1, with TRBD2 matching 12 bases. CDR3 length: 16 amino acids. Germline CDR1 MNHEY, CDR2 SVGEGT. V lost 6 bases to trimming and J lost 4 bases; unmatched junction nucleotides: 7. The CDR3 loop reads CASSLTSGGMYNEQFF. For the CDR3, the DNA is TGTGCCAGCAGCCTGACTAGCGGGGGTATGTACAATGAGCAGTTCTTC.

V is TRBV6-2 or TRBV6-3 and J is TRBJ2-1; D call uncertain. Trimming took 8 bases from V and 5 from J, leaving 13 bases between them. The CDR3 runs 13 residues. Germline V gene lookup returns CDR1 MNHEY and CDR2 SVGEGT. The CDR3 DNA follows: TGTGCCAGCGAGAAGGAGAACGACAATGAGCAGTTCTTC. Its translation: CASEKENDNEQFF.

At least ten counts were recorded for this clonotype. The chain has TRBV6-1 and TRBJ1-5, with unresolved D. Between the trimmed V and J ends, which lost 6 bases and 0 bases, there was a span of 12 bases. The CDR3 totals 15 residues. Looked up from germline, CDR1 is MNHNS and CDR2 is SASEGT. The CDR3 spells CASRPSGDSNQPQHF. The CDR3 DNA is TGTGCCAGCAGGCCCTCTGGGGATAGCAATCAGCCCCAGCATTTT.

The rearrangement joins TRBV2 to TRBJ2-7, with D possibly being TRBD1 or TRBD2 (5 bases each). Deletions cut 8 bases from V and 2 bases from J, with 16 bases between. CDR1 and CDR2 from the germline V gene are SNHLY and FYNNEI. The CDR3 is 14 residues long. The CDR3 coding sequence is TGTGCCAGCGGGAGCCTAGGGGAAGCCTACGAGCAGTACTTC. Protein product: CASGSLGEAYEQYF.

This clonotype was detected many times. This chain links TRBV7-2 with TRBJ1-6, with D unclear. CDR3 length: 13 amino acids. Trimming shortened V by 1 base and J by 10 bases, and 8 bases separated the two germline ends. Germline CDR1 SGHTA, CDR2 FQGNSA. The CDR3 loop is CASSLESGSPLHF. The DNA of the CDR3 is TGTGCCAGCAGCTTAGAATCGGGCTCACCCCTCCACTTT. The full variable domain, its missing parts supplied by reference TRBV7-2 and TRBJ1-6, is GAGVSQSPSNKVTEKGKDVELRCDPISGHTALYWYRQSLGQGLEFLIYFQGNSAPDKSGLPSDRFSAERTGGSVSTLTIQRTQQEDSAVYLCASSLESGSPLHFGNGTRLTVT.

J is TRBJ1-2 and V is TRBV24-1, with TRBD1 as a possible D gene (5 bases). CDR1 and CDR2 from the germline V gene are KGHDR and SFDVKD. Trimming removed 4 bases at V and 4 bases at J, with 15 bases between. CDR3 length equals 15 residues. The CDR3 here is CATSDHAQGGYGYTF. The CDR3, as DNA: TGTGCCACCAGTGACCACGCTCAGGGAGGCTATGGCTACACCTTC.

This clonotype was detected only a few times. V gene TRBV28 combines with J gene TRBJ1-2; TRBD1 matches 10 bases. CDR3 length: 18 amino acids. Trimming took 4 bases from V and 3 from J; bases not matched to a gene: 14. Looked up from germline, CDR1 is MDHEN and CDR2 is SYDVKM. The CDR3 coding sequence is TGTGCCAGCAGTTCCGCCGCAAGACAGGGGGCGCAGGACTATGGCTACACCTTC. This sequence encodes CASSSAARQGAQDYGYTF.

In this sample, this clonotype turned up many times. The gene calls are TRBV12-3 or TRBV12-4 and TRBJ2-3, with D perhaps matching TRBD1 (5 bases). This CDR3 contains 14 residues. Trimming removed 8 bases at V and 6 bases at J, with 18 bases between. The CDR3 sequence is CASGAGYVGDTQYF. The DNA of the CDR3 is TGTGCCAGCGGCGCAGGGTATGTGGGTGATACGCAGTATTTT.

This clonotype was detected many times. CDR3 in amino acids: CASTLRGVFVDGYTF. The CDR3 region has the DNA TGTGCCAGCACCCTCCGGGGGGTTTTCGTGGATGGCTACACCTTC. The genes are TRBV7-2 and TRBJ1-2; TRBD1 might be the D (5 bases). CDR3 size: 15 residues. Trimming pared 7 bases from V and 6 bases from J, leaving 21 bases between. Germline loops: CDR1 SGHTA, CDR2 FQGNSA.

This clonotype was observed at least ten times. The chain joins TRBV7-2 to TRBJ1-5, with TRBD1 matching over 8 bases. The ends lost 5 bases at V and 3 bases at J; junction bases unmatched: 6. Germline loops: CDR1 SGHTA, CDR2 FQGNSA. CDR3 length: 15 residues. DNA for the CDR3: TGTGCCAGCAGCAGACAGGGGAATCCCAATCAGCCCCAGCATTTT. Its protein product is CASSRQGNPNQPQHF.

In its sample, this clonotype was seen many times. The chain couples TRBV15 to TRBJ2-5; TRBD1 is a possible D gene (6 bases). CDR3 length: 17 residues. The germline CDR1 and CDR2 sequences are LNHNV and YYDKDF (reference sequence). The ends were cut back, 5 bases at V and 1 base at J, with 20 bases in the middle. The CDR3 sequence is CATSRASGGAFQETQYF. CDR3 DNA: TGTGCCACCAGCCGAGCGTCTGGGGGCGCCTTCCAAGAGACCCAGTACTTC.

In this sample, this clonotype turned up many times. The chain joins TRBV12-5 to TRBJ1-1; a possible D gene is TRBD1 (5 bases). Per the germline V gene, CDR1 is LGHNT and CDR2 is FRNRAP. This CDR3 contains 14 residues. V lost 0 bases and J lost 5, with 10 bases in between. The DNA for the CDR3 is TGTGCTAGTGGTTTGGTACCGGGGGATACTGAAGCTTTCTTT. It specifies CASGLVPGDTEAFF.

V usage is TRBV20-1 and J usage is TRBJ2-1, with a weak D call TRBD2 (6 bases). CDR1 and CDR2 from the germline V gene are DFQATT and SNEGSKA (reference sequence). This CDR3 is built from 15 residues. The V and J ends lost 6 bases and 2 bases respectively, with 17 bases between them. CDR3 in amino acids: CSALGGAGTYNEQFF. In DNA, the CDR3 is TGCAGTGCCCTGGGCGGGGCAGGGACCTACAATGAGCAGTTCTTC.

The chain has TRBV15 and TRBJ2-3; the match to TRBD2 covers 8 bases. Germline values: CDR1 LNHNV, CDR2 YYDKDF (reference sequence). V trimming: 5 bases; J trimming: 4 bases; junction bases outside the gene matches: 5. The CDR3 has 14 amino acids. The CDR3 region is CATSPGGASDTQYF. CDR3 nucleotides: TGTGCCACCAGCCCCGGGGGGGCCTCAGATACGCAGTATTTT.

This clonotype was seen many times. The chain couples TRBV28 to TRBJ2-7; 11 bases are a match to TRBD2. V shed 2 bases, J shed 3 bases, and the junction held 3 bases outside the gene matches. CDR1 is MDHEN and CDR2 is SYDVKM in the germline V gene. The CDR3 sequence is 15 residues long. The CDR3 sequence: CASSLGTSGYYEQYF. In DNA form, the CDR3 reads TGTGCCAGCAGTTTAGGGACTAGCGGATACTACGAGCAGTACTTC. Looking up the rest from reference TRBV28 and TRBJ2-7 gives the full variable domain: DVKVTQSSRYLVKRTGEKVFLECVQDMDHENMFWYRQDPGLGLRLIYFSYDVKMKEKGDIPEGYSVSREKKERFSLILESASTNQTSMYLCASSLGTSGYYEQYFGPGTRLTVT.

In this sample, this clonotype turned up many times. The chain combines TRBV7-2 with TRBJ1-5, with a weak D call TRBD1 (5 bases). The CDR3 consists of 15 residues. Trimming cost V 1 base and J 3 bases, with 10 bases left between them. Germline V gives CDR1 SGHTA, CDR2 FQGNSA. CDR3 DNA: TGTGCCAGCAGCTTAGGACCAGGGCACAATCAGCCCCAGCATTTT. Translated: CASSLGPGHNQPQHF.

This clonotype has at least ten counts. CDR3 DNA: TGTGCCAGCAGTTACTATCGGGCCCAAGCCCAGAACACTGAAGCTTTCTTT. This sequence encodes CASSYYRAQAQNTEAFF. The chain links TRBV6-2 or TRBV6-3 to TRBJ1-1, with D unresolved. There are 17 residues in the CDR3. Trimming removed 1 base from V and 1 base from J, with 16 bases in between. Germline V gene lookup returns CDR1 MNHEY and CDR2 SVGEGT.

In this sample, this clonotype turned up a few times. The J gene is TRBJ1-6, the V gene TRBV5-6; the match to TRBD1 covers 7 bases. The length of the CDR3 is 15 residues. Per the germline V gene, CDR1 is SGHDT and CDR2 is YYEEEE. J lost 9 bases, V lost 0 bases, and 6 bases had no gene match. The CDR3 nucleotides are TGTGCCAGCAGCTTGGGACAGGGAATCTCTTCACCCCTCCACTTT. Its protein product is CASSLGQGISSPLHF.

The table lists this clonotype with a few counts. V and J are TRBV12-3 or TRBV12-4 and TRBJ1-4; tentatively, D is TRBD1 (6 bases). The CDR3 runs 14 residues. V was clipped by 7 bases and J by 8 bases, with 17 bases between them. The CDR3 DNA is TGTGCCAGCACCCCAAGGGGGACGACCGAAAAACTGTTTTTT. Its translation: CASTPRGTTEKLFF.